This TCR beta chain originates from a study of response to subunit inactivated influenza vaccine. CDR3 length equals 14 residues. The V gene end was trimmed by 4 bases and the J gene end by 6 bases; junction bases not matched to a gene: 5. Germline V gene data show CDR1 as SGHKS and CDR2 as YYEKEE (reference sequence). TCRdb analysed the RT-PCR reads with MiXCR anew, one entry per CDR3 protein. The sample includes more than 700,000 distinct CDR3 sequences, approximately 22% seen only once; the top ten take roughly 10%. This clonotype came up a few times. J is TRBJ2-2 and V is TRBV5-5; TRBD1 aligns across 8 bases. The clonotype originates from a man aged 50-59 years who received an inactivated influenza vaccine. The sequencing here drew on PBMCs from blood, taken approximately 5 days after vaccination. CDR3 in DNA: TGTGCCAGCAGCCCCAGACAGGGGTCCGGGGAGCTGTTTTTT. As protein: CASSPRQGSGELFF. The full variable domain, in which reference TRBV5-5 and TRBJ2-2 provide the parts outside the CDR3, is DAGVTQSPTHLIKTRGQQVTLRCSPISGHKSVSWYQQVLGQGPQFIFQYYEKEERGRGNFPDRFSARQFPNYSSELNVNALLLGDSALYLCASSPRQGSGELFFGEGSRLTVL.